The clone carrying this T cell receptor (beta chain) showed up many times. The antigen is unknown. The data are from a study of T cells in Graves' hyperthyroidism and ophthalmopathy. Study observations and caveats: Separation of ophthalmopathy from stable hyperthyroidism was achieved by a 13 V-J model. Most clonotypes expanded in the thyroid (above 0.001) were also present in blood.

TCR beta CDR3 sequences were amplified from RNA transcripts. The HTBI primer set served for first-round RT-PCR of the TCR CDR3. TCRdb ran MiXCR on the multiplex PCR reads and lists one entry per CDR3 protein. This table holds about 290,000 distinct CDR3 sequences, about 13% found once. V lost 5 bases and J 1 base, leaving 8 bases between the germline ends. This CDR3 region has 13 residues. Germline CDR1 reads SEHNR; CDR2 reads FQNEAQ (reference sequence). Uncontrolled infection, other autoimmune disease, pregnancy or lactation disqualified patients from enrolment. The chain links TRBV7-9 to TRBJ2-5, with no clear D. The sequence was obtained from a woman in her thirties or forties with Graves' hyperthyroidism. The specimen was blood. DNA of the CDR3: TGTGCCAGCAGCATCGGAGTCCAAGAGACCCAGTACTTC. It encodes CASSIGVQETQYF.